Listed below are T cell receptor beta chains from one sample, sequenced in a study of naive and memory T cell subsets. TCRdb re-called the UMI-ligation and nested PCR reads with MiXCR, one entry per CDR3 protein. Of tens of thousands of distinct CDR3 sequences listed, about 6.5% are singletons. Sequenced: central memory CD4+ T cells from blood. These receptors were taken from a human donor in good health. The CDR3 runs from the conserved cysteine through the conserved F or W. D genes are given only for firm matches. The size entry is marked missing in some rows and otherwise reads once, few, many or a size class.

few | TRBJ2-3 | TRBD2 | TRBV20-1 | 17 | CSAIWNSGGAGSDTQYF | TGCAGTGCTATATGGAATAGCGGGGGGGCCGGGTCAGATACGCAGTATTTT
few | TRBJ1-2 | TRBD1 | TRBV4-2 | 15 | CASSQTGQGLSGYTF | TGTGCCAGCAGCCAGACAGGACAGGGACTTTCTGGCTACACCTTC
few | TRBJ2-3 | TRBD2 | TRBV18 | 18 | CASSPRLSGGYSTDTQYF | TGTGCCAGCTCACCACGACTGTCGGGGGGGTATAGCACAGATACGCAGTATTTT
many | TRBJ1-6 | TRBD1 | TRBV20-1 | 13 | CSASDRENSPLHF | TGCAGTGCTAGTGACAGGGAAAATTCACCCCTCCACTTT
. | TRBJ2-1 | TRBD1 | TRBV15 | 15 | CATSRVQGDYNEQFF | TGTGCCACCAGCAGAGTTCAGGGGGACTACAATGAGCAGTTCTTC
many | TRBJ2-7 | TRBD1 | TRBV28 | 13 | CASRLRGPYEQYF | TGTGCCAGCAGATTGAGGGGGCCCTACGAGCAGTACTTC
many | TRBJ2-4 | TRBD2 | TRBV20-1 | 19 | CSARDLGLAGAIAKNIQYF | TGCAGTGCTAGAGATTTAGGACTAGCGGGGGCGATAGCCAAAAACATTCAGTACTTC
many | TRBJ1-2 | TRBD1 | TRBV6-2/TRBV6-3 | 14 | CASRDRERRTGYTF | TGTGCCAGCAGGGACAGGGAAAGGCGCACTGGCTACACCTTC
many | TRBJ2-1 | . | TRBV18 | 17 | CASSPTAGSSSYNEQFF | TGTGCCAGCTCACCAACGGCCGGATCAAGCTCCTACAATGAGCAGTTCTTC
few | TRBJ2-1 | . | TRBV5-6 | 13 | CASSLVSVHEQFF | TGTGCCAGCAGCCTGGTCTCGGTCCATGAGCAGTTCTTC
. | TRBJ2-7 | TRBD2 | TRBV28 | 15 | CASSTAGVHPYEQYF | TGTGCCAGCAGCACAGCGGGAGTCCACCCCTACGAGCAGTACTTC
many | TRBJ1-3 | . | TRBV7-6 | 13 | CASSDESGNTIYF | TGTGCCAGCAGCGACGAGTCTGGAAACACCATATATTTT
many | TRBJ1-6 | TRBD1 | TRBV7-2 | 15 | CASSSQGRGNSPLHF | TGTGCCAGCAGCTCACAGGGGAGGGGAAATTCACCCCTCCACTTT
many | TRBJ2-7 | TRBD1 | TRBV20-1 | 13 | CSASGQTSYEQYF | TGCAGTGCGTCGGGACAGACCTCCTACGAGCAGTACTTC
few | TRBJ2-5 | . | TRBV19 | 13 | CASSIQGVETQYF | TGTGCCAGTAGTATCCAAGGGGTTGAGACCCAGTACTTC
. | TRBJ1-3 | . | TRBV9 | 14 | CASSVYSSGNTIYF | TGTGCCAGCAGCGTATATAGCTCTGGAAACACCATATATTTT
. | TRBJ1-1 | TRBD1 | TRBV2 | 16 | CARALGQGATNTEAFF | TGTGCCAGAGCCCTAGGACAGGGGGCGACGAACACTGAAGCTTTCTTT
many | TRBJ2-1 | TRBD1 | TRBV24-1 | 15 | CATSGWRTGGNEQFF | TGTGCCACCAGTGGTTGGAGGACAGGGGGCAATGAGCAGTTCTTC
many | TRBJ2-2 | . | TRBV2 | 14 | CASKVEPNTGELFF | TGTGCCAGCAAGGTGGAACCGAACACCGGGGAGCTGTTTTTT
many | TRBJ1-5 | . | TRBV7-2 | 12 | CASSLYNQPQHF | TGTGCCAGCAGCTTATACAATCAGCCCCAGCATTTT
many | TRBJ2-7 | TRBD1 | TRBV10-3 | 13 | CAIGRQGYHEQYF | TGTGCCATCGGACGACAGGGGTACCACGAGCAGTACTTC
many | TRBJ2-1 | . | TRBV7-2 | 15 | CASIQGGGGYNEQFF | TGTGCCAGCATCCAGGGGGGCGGGGGTTACAATGAGCAGTTCTTC
. | TRBJ2-5 | . | TRBV24-1 | 16 | CATTAWETGRKETQYF | TGTGCCACCACGGCCTGGGAGACAGGTCGTAAAGAGACCCAGTACTTC
many | TRBJ2-1 | TRBD2 | TRBV20-1 | 14 | CSATPLAGDNEQFF | TGCAGTGCTACCCCTCTAGCGGGGGACAATGAGCAGTTCTTC
few | TRBJ1-5 | . | TRBV6-2/TRBV6-3 | 12 | CASRERNQPQHF | TGTGCCAGCCGGGAGAGGAATCAGCCCCAGCATTTT
many | TRBJ1-5 | . | TRBV4-2 | 16 | CASSQVASDSNQPQHF | TGTGCCAGCAGCCAAGTTGCGTCAGATAGCAATCAGCCCCAGCATTTT
few | TRBJ2-5 | . | TRBV10-3 | 13 | CAISGNDQETQYF | TGTGCCATCAGTGGAAACGATCAAGAGACCCAGTACTTC
many | TRBJ1-1 | . | TRBV6-1 | 14 | CASSEIDGDTEAFF | TGTGCCAGCAGTGAAATCGATGGGGACACTGAAGCTTTCTTT
few | TRBJ1-1 | . | TRBV18 | 13 | CASSLDRHTEAFF | TGTGCCAGCTCACTCGACAGACACACTGAAGCTTTCTTT
many | TRBJ2-5 | . | TRBV4-2 | 18 | CASSQPNLTPGNVVTQYF | TGTGCCAGCAGCCAACCTAACCTCACCCCCGGGAATGTTGTGACCCAGTACTTC